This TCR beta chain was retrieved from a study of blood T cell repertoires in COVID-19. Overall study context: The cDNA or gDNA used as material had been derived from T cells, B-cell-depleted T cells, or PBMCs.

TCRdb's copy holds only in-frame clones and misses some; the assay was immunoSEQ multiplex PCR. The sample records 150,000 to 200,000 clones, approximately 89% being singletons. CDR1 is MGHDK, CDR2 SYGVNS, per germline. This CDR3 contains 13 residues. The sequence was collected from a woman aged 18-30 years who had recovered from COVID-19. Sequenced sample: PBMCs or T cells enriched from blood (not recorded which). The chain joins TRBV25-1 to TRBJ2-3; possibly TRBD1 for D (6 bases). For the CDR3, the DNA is TGTGCACTTGGGGGCAAAAGCACAGATACGCAGTATTTT. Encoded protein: CALGGKSTDTQYF.